This T cell receptor (beta chain) was recovered during a study of T cells in tuberculosis. Only in-frame clones appear in the TCRdb table, and some are missing; sequencing was by immunoSEQ multiplex PCR. The sample lists over 40,000 clones; roughly 96% were seen once. This CDR3 spans 16 amino acids. Trimming stripped 5 bases from V and 5 bases from J, with 21 bases between. Germline V CDR1 and CDR2: MNHEY, SMNVEV (reference sequence). This sequence was found in a donor aged 10 to 29 with latent tuberculosis or without tuberculosis infection. The rearrangement links TRBV27 to TRBJ1-1; weak D call: TRBD1 (6 bases). The sequencing input was PBMCs. CDR3 sequence reads: CASSPQTGPIRTEAFF. The CDR3 DNA follows: TGTGCCAGCAGTCCGCAGACAGGCCCCATAAGGACTGAAGCTTTCTTT.